The 25 T cell receptor beta chains reported below all come from one sample, sequenced in a study of Graves' ophthalmopathy and Graves' hyperthyroidism. For repertoire sequencing, the TCR beta CDR3 regions were amplified from RNA transcripts. HTBI primers served in a first-round RT-PCR, which a second-round multiplex PCR followed. MiXCR was run by TCRdb on the multiplex PCR reads, yielding one entry per CDR3 protein. The sample has 900,000 to 1,200,000 distinct CDR3 sequences, around a third seen once. The sample consisted of peripheral blood or thyroid tissue (not recorded which). These receptors all come from an adult man with Graves' hyperthyroidism.

Regarding this clonotype: This is likely a read error, given that the CDR3 carries no conserved phenylalanine or tryptophan at its end. The DNA is omitted, as the CDR3 cannot be located on it reliably, and the CDR3 follows TCRdb's listing. The chain is built from TRBV7-2 and TRBJ1-1; the table calls TRBD1, which could not be checked here. CDR1 and CDR2 from the germline V gene are SGHTA and FQGNSA. The CDR3 numbers 13 amino acids, ends counted. This CDR3 is CASSPDRTGPGGY.

The J gene is TRBJ1-1, the V gene TRBV19; 8 nucleotides match TRBD1. Germline V CDR1 and CDR2: LNHDA, SQIVND (reference sequence). The CDR3 has 12 residues. The V and J ends lost 7 bases and 8 bases, in that order; junction bases with no gene match: 6. CDR3 DNA sequence: TGTGCCAGTAACTCGGGACAGGAAGAAGCTTTCTTT. Translation gives CASNSGQEEAFF. The full variable domain, rest sourced from reference TRBV19 and TRBJ1-1, is DGGITQSPKYLFRKEGQNVTLSCEQNLNHDAMYWYRQDPGQGLRLIYYSQIVNDFQKGDIAEGYSVSREKKESFPLTVTSAQKNPTAFYLCASNSGQEEAFFGQGTRLTVV.

The chain combines TRBV10-2 with TRBJ1-3, with 11 bases matching TRBD1. The CDR3 extends over 19 amino acids. The V segment lost 5 bases and the J segment 4 bases; nucleotides outside the gene matches: 16. Germline lookup yields CDR1 WSHSY and CDR2 SAAADI. CDR3: CASSSAYVADRGPGNTIYF. The CDR3 DNA reads as TGCGCCAGCAGTTCGGCTTACGTGGCGGACAGGGGGCCAGGAAACACCATATATTTT.

This clonotype was recorded many times. The chain employs TRBV7-9 and TRBJ1-6; D is ambiguous. V was trimmed by 4 bases and J by 10 bases, leaving 14 bases between them. Germline V gene sequence: CDR1 SEHNR, CDR2 FQNEAQ (reference sequence). This CDR3 contains 14 residues. The CDR3 nucleotides read TGTGCCAGCAGCTCACCGGAGGGAGGGTCACCCCTCCACTTT. Amino acid sequence: CASSSPEGGSPLHF.

This chain joins TRBV29-1 and TRBJ2-2; a weak D match, TRBD2 (5 bases). The CDR3 covers 13 residues. CDR1 and CDR2 (germline): SQVTM, ANQGSEA. V gave up 6 bases and J gave up 0 bases, with 8 bases separating them. CDR3 nucleotide sequence: TGCAGCGTGCGGGCGACGAACACCGGGGAGCTGTTTTTT. It specifies CSVRATNTGELFF.

This clonotype has at least ten counts. The rearrangement uses TRBV10-3 and TRBJ2-7; 10 bases map to TRBD1. Trimming at V came to 5 bases and at J to 6 bases, leaving 13 bases not matched to a gene. Germline CDR1 ENHRY, CDR2 SYGVKD. The CDR3 has 16 amino acids. CDR3 sequence reads: CAISRPPGTGVSEQYF. Here the CDR3 DNA reads TGTGCCATCAGTCGCCCGCCGGGGACAGGGGTTTCCGAGCAGTACTTC.

The chain uses TRBV7-9 and TRBJ1-2; D unresolved. In germline, CDR1 is SEHNR, CDR2 FQNEAQ (reference sequence). The CDR3 totals 12 residues. V gave up 3 bases and J gave up 8 bases, with 10 bases separating them. DNA for the CDR3: TGTGCCAGCAGCTTCGGAGGTGGGGGCTACACCTTC. This encodes CASSFGGGGYTF.

This clonotype was observed a few times. The chain carries TRBV27 and TRBJ2-5; tentatively, D is TRBD1 (6 bases). V was cut by 3 bases and J by 4 bases, with 12 bases left in between. The CDR3 runs 14 residues. Germline V lookup: CDR1 MNHEY, CDR2 SMNVEV (reference sequence). The CDR3 bases are TGTGCCAGCAGTTTTACAGGGACCCCAGAGACCCAGTACTTC. This translates into CASSFTGTPETQYF.

The rearrangement joins TRBV20-1 to TRBJ1-4; D unclear. Germline V gene data show CDR1 as DFQATT and CDR2 as SNEGSKA (reference sequence). The CDR3 extends over 15 amino acids. V lost 2 bases and J lost 4, with 14 bases in between. The CDR3 reads CSARQRALSNEKLFF. The DNA for the CDR3 is TGCAGTGCTAGACAGAGGGCGCTGAGTAATGAAAAACTGTTTTTT.

A word on this clonotype: A read error is possible here, since a much larger clone lies one base away. This rearrangement joins TRBV25-1 to TRBJ1-5; D unclear. V gave up 6 bases and J gave up 4 bases, with 22 bases separating them. The CDR3 sequence is 17 residues long. Germline V lookup: CDR1 MGHDK, CDR2 SYGVNS. The CDR3 is CASRPGNRIFTNQPQHF. The CDR3 DNA is TGTGCCAGCAGACCGGGGAACAGAATTTTTACGAATCAGCCCCAGCATTTT.

The J gene is TRBJ1-2, the V gene TRBV7-2, with TRBD1 identical over 7 bases. The CDR3 sequence is 14 residues long. Germline CDR1 reads SGHTA; CDR2 reads FQGNSA. J lost 4 bases, V lost 2 bases, and 4 bases had no gene match. The CDR3: CASSLRGRTYGYTF. In nucleotides, the CDR3 is TGTGCCAGCAGCTTAAGGGGGCGCACCTATGGCTACACCTTC.

This clonotype was seen a handful of times. The gene calls are TRBV7-2 and TRBJ2-2; 11 bases agree with TRBD2. CDR3 length: 17 residues. V lost 7 bases to trimming and J lost 0 bases; unmatched junction nucleotides: 7. CDR1 is SGHTA, CDR2 FQGNSA, per germline. CDR3 nucleotides: TGTGCCAGCACCAGATCTAGCGGGGGGCCGAACACCGGGGAGCTGTTTTTT. Protein: CASTRSSGGPNTGELFF.

This clonotype appeared a single time. The genes are TRBV5-4 and TRBJ1-2, with a weak D call TRBD1 (5 bases). V gave up 0 bases and J gave up 4 bases, with 13 bases separating them. This CDR3 has 15 amino acids. Germline V gene sequence: CDR1 SGHNT, CDR2 YYREEE (reference sequence). CDR3 loop: CASSLADQGPYGYTF. The CDR3 region has the DNA TGTGCCAGCAGCTTGGCCGATCAGGGACCCTATGGCTACACCTTC.

V is TRBV10-3 and J is TRBJ2-7; 9 nucleotides agree with TRBD2. This CDR3 contains 15 residues. Looked up from germline, CDR1 is ENHRY and CDR2 is SYGVKD. With 10 bases clipped from V and 1 base from J, the junction kept 11 bases outside the gene matches. The CDR3: CASLAGLAGSYEQYF. CDR3 bases: TGTGCCAGCCTTGCGGGGCTAGCGGGGTCCTACGAGCAGTACTTC.

This clonotype was seen more than once but under ten times. Here the CDR3 DNA reads TGCGCCAGCAGCCGGGATGGGACCTATGGCTACACCTTC. It codes for CASSRDGTYGYTF. The genes are TRBV4-3 and TRBJ1-2, with D tentatively TRBD1 (5 bases). The CDR3 covers 13 residues. Germline V gene data show CDR1 as LGHNA and CDR2 as YSLEER. V gave up 4 bases and J gave up 4 bases, with 10 bases separating them.

In this sample, this clonotype turned up many times. The rearrangement joins TRBV20-1 to TRBJ2-5; TRBD1 matches 7 bases. The V gene's germline CDR1 is DFQATT and CDR2 SNEGSKA (reference sequence). The CDR3 extends over 15 amino acids. V was pared by 2 bases and J by 7 bases, with 13 bases of the junction left unmatched. The CDR3, as DNA: TGCAGTGCTAGAAATTGGCAGGGGGTCTGGGGGACCCAGTACTTC. It translates to CSARNWQGVWGTQYF.

This clonotype has just a few counts. The rearrangement joins TRBV20-1 to TRBJ1-5; possible D gene TRBD1, 5 bases. This CDR3 region has 16 residues. The germline V and J ends were trimmed by 0 bases and 7 bases, with 19 bases remaining between them. Germline CDR1 DFQATT, CDR2 SNEGSKA (reference sequence). The CDR3 region is CSARDEGHMGAQPQHF. For the CDR3, the DNA is TGCAGTGCTAGAGACGAAGGACATATGGGTGCCCAGCCCCAGCATTTT.

This clonotype was seen just once. The J gene is TRBJ2-5, the V gene TRBV20-1; a weak D match, TRBD1 (5 bases). CDR1 and CDR2 from the germline V gene are DFQATT and SNEGSKA (reference sequence). The CDR3 length is 15 residues. The germline V and J ends were trimmed by 1 base and 5 bases, with 17 bases remaining between them. The CDR3 sequence: CSARGGTGLGETQYF. The CDR3 DNA reads as TGCAGTGCTAGAGGGGGTACAGGTTTGGGGGAGACCCAGTACTTC.

This clonotype has more than one count but fewer than ten. A single base separates this from a much larger clone, so it may be a read error. This chain joins TRBV2 and TRBJ2-5; 8 positions agree with TRBD1. There are 15 residues in the CDR3. Germline V gene lookup returns CDR1 SNHLY and CDR2 FYNNEI. V was pared by 6 bases and J by 5 bases, with 11 bases of the junction left unmatched. CDR3 amino acids: CASRPEQGVHETQYF. The DNA of the CDR3 is TGTGCCAGCAGACCGGAACAGGGGGTTCACGAGACCCAGTACTTC.

This clonotype was seen ten or more times. The gene calls are TRBV10-3 and TRBJ2-5; D is undetermined. From germline, CDR1 is ENHRY and CDR2 SYGVKD. V was pared by 3 bases and J by 5 bases, with 7 bases between. The CDR3 is 12 residues long. CDR3 amino acids: CAISDELETQYF. CDR3 nucleotide sequence: TGTGCCATCAGTGACGAGTTGGAGACCCAGTACTTC.

This clonotype was seen at least ten times. The chain uses TRBV13 and TRBJ2-6; no firm D call. Germline V gene data show CDR1 as PRHDT and CDR2 as FYEKMQ (reference sequence). The V end lost 2 bases, the J end lost 5 bases, and 13 bases lay between the germline ends. The CDR3 has 16 residues. The chain's CDR3 is CASSLFFGSRANVLTF. CDR3 coding DNA: TGTGCCAGCAGCTTATTCTTTGGGTCCCGGGCCAACGTCCTGACTTTC.

A remark on this clonotype: One junction end disagrees with the germline gene, perhaps due to a read error. This chain uses TRBV29-1 with TRBJ1-3, with D possibly TRBD1 on 6 matching bases. Germline assignment: CDR1 SQVTM and CDR2 ANQGSEA. CDR3 length equals 15 residues. CDR3 coding DNA: TGCAGCGTTGATAGAGGGGGGCCCTCTGGAAACACCATACATTTT. It is translated as CSVDRGGPSGNTIHF.

There are a few counts of this clonotype. With a much larger clone just one base away, this may be a read error. This rearrangement joins TRBV29-1 to TRBJ2-7; the D gene is possibly TRBD1 (6 bases). The CDR3 consists of 13 residues. Trimming removed 2 bases at V and 1 base at J, with 9 bases between. Germline CDR1 and CDR2: SQVTM and ANQGSEA. In DNA form, the CDR3 reads TGCAGCGTTGAACTCAGGGGTTCCTACGAGCAGTACTTC. Its translation is CSVELRGSYEQYF.

As concerns this clonotype: No conserved phenylalanine or tryptophan ends this CDR3, so it is likely a read error. V is TRBV9 and J is TRBJ2-5; 12 bases agree with TRBD2. CDR1 and CDR2 (germline): SGDLS, YYNGEE. This CDR3 comprises 16 residues. V was clipped by 3 bases and J by 2 bases; unmatched bases: 5. Written as DNA, the CDR3 is TGTGCCAGCAGCGGCGGGACTAGCGGGCCTCAAGAGACCCAGTACCTC. As protein: CASSGGTSGPQETQYL.

This rearrangement joins TRBV5-6 to TRBJ2-7; the match to TRBD1 covers 9 bases. The V and J ends lost 4 bases and 0 bases, in that order; junction bases with no gene match: 5. Germline V gene lookup returns CDR1 SGHDT and CDR2 YYEEEE. The CDR3 totals 15 residues. The CDR3 protein is CASSKQGASSYEQYF. DNA for the CDR3: TGTGCCAGCAGCAAACAGGGGGCAAGCTCCTACGAGCAGTACTTC.